These 30 T cell receptor beta chains were all obtained from the same sample, sequenced in a study of shared clonotypes between healthy human individuals. TCRdb keeps only in-frame clones here, not all; method: immunoSEQ multiplex PCR. The table records some 2,500,000 clones, over 85% of them present only once. Sample: naive CD4+ T cells from PBMCs. The subset: CD45RA+ positively selected. These receptor sequences come from a young man in good health. Some clones in this sample may be carry-over from other donors' samples.

The chain employs TRBV7-2 and TRBJ2-1, with 7 nucleotides matching TRBD2. The ends lost 1 base at V and 4 bases at J; junction bases unmatched: 7. The CDR3 is 16 amino acids. The germline V gene encodes CDR1 SGHTA and CDR2 FQGNSA. Written as DNA, the CDR3 is TGTGCCAGCAGCTTAGGCTCTAGCGGTCATTACAATGAGCAGTTCTTC. Its translation is CASSLGSSGHYNEQFF.

The chain links TRBV15 to TRBJ1-5, with D unclear. Trimming pared 5 bases from V and 9 bases from J, leaving 20 bases between. CDR3 length: 15 amino acids. CDR1 and CDR2 from the germline V gene are LNHNV and YYDKDF (reference sequence). The CDR3 DNA is TGTGCCACCAGCCTAGAGAAATGGGGTGGTCGGCCCCAGCATTTT. This encodes CATSLEKWGGRPQHF.

This rearrangement joins TRBV10-2 to TRBJ2-7, with 10 bases fitting TRBD2. V lost 3 bases, J lost 4 bases, and 9 bases stayed unmatched. Germline V gene sequence: CDR1 WSHSY, CDR2 SAAADI. CDR3 size: 16 residues. In DNA, the CDR3 is TGCGCCAGCAGTGAAAGATGGGCTAGCGGGGGATACGAGCAGTACTTC. Protein product: CASSERWASGGYEQYF.

V usage is TRBV9 and J usage is TRBJ2-5; D unclear. V was trimmed by 2 bases and J by 1 base, leaving 9 bases between them. Germline V lookup: CDR1 SGDLS, CDR2 YYNGEE. This CDR3 has 14 residues. The CDR3 loop is CASSVRPRQETQYF. The CDR3 nucleotides are TGTGCCAGCAGCGTTCGACCGCGCCAAGAGACCCAGTACTTC.

This chain uses TRBV7-9 with TRBJ2-3; D call uncertain. V lost 1 base and J 1 base, leaving 12 bases between the germline ends. The germline V gene encodes CDR1 SEHNR and CDR2 FQNEAQ (reference sequence). The CDR3 contains 16 residues. CDR3 residues: CASSLGGSAGTDTQYF. As DNA, the CDR3 is TGTGCCAGCAGCTTAGGGGGATCTGCGGGCACAGATACGCAGTATTTT.

The chain combines TRBV5-1 with TRBJ2-3; the D is unclear. Per the germline V gene, CDR1 is SGHRS and CDR2 is YFSETQ. The CDR3 consists of 16 residues. V lost 5 bases and J 2 bases, leaving 18 bases between the germline ends. The CDR3 DNA sequence: TGCGCCAGCAGAAGTGGAAGCGAGACCTTCACAGATACGCAGTATTTT. Its translation: CASRSGSETFTDTQYF. The complete variable domain, with remaining parts taken from reference TRBV5-1 and TRBJ2-3, reads KAGVTQTPRYLIKTRGQQVTLSCSPISGHRSVSWYQQTPGQGLQFLFEYFSETQRNKGNFPGRFSGRQFSNSRSEMNVSTLELGDSALYLCASRSGSETFTDTQYFGPGTRLTVL.

This clone was seen only once. Other nucleotide sequences from this sample produce the same CDR3. This chain uses TRBV28 with TRBJ1-2, with TRBD1 identical over 9 bases. The V gene end was trimmed by 6 bases and the J gene end by 8 bases; junction bases not matched to a gene: 7. CDR3 length: 13 amino acids. Germline V gene data show CDR1 as MDHEN and CDR2 as SYDVKM. The chain's CDR3 is CASSLTGGVGYTF. CDR3 coding DNA: TGTGCCAGCAGCTTGACAGGGGGGGTAGGCTACACCTTC.

The chain is built from TRBV4-1 and TRBJ2-1, with D possibly TRBD2 on 7 matching bases. Trimming shortened V by 6 bases and J by 7 bases, and 22 bases separated the two germline ends. The V gene's germline CDR1 is MGHRA and CDR2 YSYEKL. This CDR3 has 16 amino acids. Written as DNA, the CDR3 is TGCGCCAGCAGGCGGGGGCTAGCGGAACCTCGGAATGAGCAGTTCTTC. As protein: CASRRGLAEPRNEQFF.

The V and J genes are TRBV7-9 and TRBJ1-4; unclear D gene. CDR1 is SEHNR, CDR2 FQNEAQ, per germline (reference sequence). The CDR3 contains 13 residues. V lost 3 bases, J lost 8 bases, and 10 bases lay in between. The CDR3 nucleotides are TGTGCCAGCAGCTTTAACCCACGGGAAAAACTGTTTTTT. This encodes CASSFNPREKLFF.

The V gene is TRBV2, the J gene TRBJ2-1, with TRBD2 matching over 11 bases. J was trimmed by 5 bases and V by 7 bases; bases with no gene match: 7. The CDR3 totals 15 residues. The germline V gene encodes CDR1 SNHLY and CDR2 FYNNEI. The CDR3: CASNWLAGGNNEQFF. For the CDR3, the DNA is TGTGCCAGCAATTGGTTAGCGGGAGGGAACAATGAGCAGTTCTTC.

The CDR3 protein is CASSLVVWSTDTQYF. The DNA for the CDR3 is TGTGCCAGCAGCTTAGTAGTCTGGAGCACAGATACGCAGTATTTT. The chain is built from TRBV7-2 and TRBJ2-3, with D unresolved. CDR3 length: 15 residues. The V end lost 1 base, the J end lost 0 bases, and 8 bases lay between the germline ends. Germline loops: CDR1 SGHTA, CDR2 FQGNSA.

This clone appeared a few times. For the CDR3, the DNA is TGTGCCAGCACCCTAGGGAAGTTCCATAGCAATCAGCCCCAGCATTTT. Protein: CASTLGKFHSNQPQHF. The gene calls are TRBV28 and TRBJ1-5; no definite D call. Germline CDR1 reads MDHEN; CDR2 reads SYDVKM. The CDR3 runs to 16 residues. V shed 7 bases and J shed 0 bases, with 16 bases lying between them.

This clone has only one observation. The V and J genes are TRBV29-1 and TRBJ2-2, with TRBD1 identical over 7 bases. Germline V CDR1 and CDR2: SQVTM, ANQGSEA. The V gene end was trimmed by 6 bases and the J gene end by 0 bases; junction bases not matched to a gene: 13. This CDR3 has 17 residues. The CDR3 reads CSVTSPATGTNTGELFF. Here the CDR3 DNA reads TGCAGCGTCACCAGCCCAGCGACAGGGACGAACACCGGGGAGCTGTTTTTT.

The chain recombines TRBV4-1 with TRBJ2-2; D might be TRBD1 (5 bases). The CDR3 loop spans 16 amino acids. Germline CDR1 is MGHRA and CDR2 is YSYEKL. V lost 5 bases to trimming and J lost 0 bases, with 13 bases between them. In nucleotides, the CDR3 is TGCGCCAGCAGCACCACAGGCGACGCGAACACCGGGGAGCTGTTTTTT. Translation gives CASSTTGDANTGELFF.

This clone was seen just once. The V gene is TRBV7-9, the J gene TRBJ1-2; weak D call: TRBD1 (5 bases). The CDR3 length is 16 residues. Looked up from germline, CDR1 is SEHNR and CDR2 is FQNEAQ (reference sequence). The V and J ends lost 5 bases and 5 bases respectively, with 21 bases between them. The CDR3 region is CASSASTRGAGYGYTF. Written as DNA, the CDR3 is TGTGCCAGCAGCGCATCGACTCGCGGGGCAGGGTATGGCTACACCTTC.

The chain uses TRBV7-3 and TRBJ2-3; D remains unclear. Trimming took off 2 bases at V and 11 bases at J, with 8 bases between the two ends. CDR1 and CDR2 from the germline V gene are SGHTA and FQGTGA. CDR3 size: 11 residues. The CDR3 DNA follows: TGTGCCAGCAGCTTAGCCGAGGTGCAGTATTTT. Translating it yields CASSLAEVQYF.

The V and J genes are TRBV14 and TRBJ1-4; D gene ambiguous. Trimming took off 5 bases at V and 0 bases at J, with 10 bases between the two ends. CDR1 is SGHDN and CDR2 is FVKESK in the germline V gene. The CDR3 has 15 amino acids. In nucleotides, the CDR3 is TGTGCCAGCAGCGACGTCGGAACAACTAATGAAAAACTGTTTTTT. Protein product: CASSDVGTTNEKLFF. The entire variable domain, with the rest obtained from reference TRBV14 and TRBJ1-4, is as follows: EAGVTQFPSHSVIEKGQTVTLRCDPISGHDNLYWYRRVMGKEIKFLLHFVKESKQDESGMPNNRFLAERTGGTYSTLKVQPAELEDSGVYFCASSDVGTTNEKLFFGSGTQLSVL.

The CDR3: CASSPFSPRKGSYEQYF. In DNA, the CDR3 is TGCGCCAGCAGCCCTTTCTCACCCCGAAAGGGGAGCTACGAGCAGTACTTC. The V and J genes are TRBV4-1 and TRBJ2-7; D may match TRBD1 or TRBD2 (5 bases each). CDR1 MGHRA and CDR2 YSYEKL come from the germline V gene. Trimming left V 4 bases short and J 3 bases short, with 22 bases between. CDR3 size: 17 residues.

The chain has TRBV29-1 and TRBJ2-7, with D possibly called TRBD1 or TRBD2 (5 bases each). The germline V and J ends were trimmed by 7 bases and 7 bases, with 20 bases remaining between them. Per the germline V gene, CDR1 is SQVTM and CDR2 is ANQGSEA. The CDR3 extends over 13 amino acids. CDR3 amino acids: CSAWDGQRGEQYF. As DNA, the CDR3 is TGCAGCGCATGGGACGGGCAGAGAGGTGAGCAGTACTTC.

This sequence joins TRBV28 and TRBJ2-7; the D is unclear. Looked up from germline, CDR1 is MDHEN and CDR2 is SYDVKM. With 8 bases removed from V and 0 bases from J, the gap between germline ends came to 17 bases. The CDR3 loop spans 15 amino acids. CDR3 nucleotides: TGTGCCAGCGTCACAGCTTCAAAGAGCTCCTACGAGCAGTACTTC. Protein sequence: CASVTASKSSYEQYF.

This clone has a single count. This sequence joins TRBV30 and TRBJ2-5; 7 nucleotides align to TRBD2. The J call may not be correct, given that the DNA end is closer to TRBJ2-7. Germline lookup yields CDR1 GTSNPN and CDR2 SVGIG (reference sequence). The CDR3 is made up of 14 amino acids. CDR3 in amino acids: CAWSRWEGSYEQYF. Written as DNA, the CDR3 is TGTGCCTGGAGTCGATGGGAGGGGTCCTACGAGCAGTACTTC.

The CDR3 is CSAKRRDGPSGANVLTF. The CDR3, as DNA: TGCAGCGCCAAGAGACGGGACGGACCCTCTGGGGCCAACGTCCTGACTTTC. V gene TRBV29-1 combines with J gene TRBJ2-6; D could derive from TRBD1 or TRBD2 (5 bases each). The CDR3 is 17 residues long. Trimming pared 7 bases from V and 0 bases from J, leaving 19 bases between. Germline assignment: CDR1 SQVTM and CDR2 ANQGSEA.

The V call is TRBV6-6, the J call TRBJ2-7, with D possibly matching TRBD1 (5 bases). Trimming shortened V by 2 bases and J by 2 bases, and 10 bases separated the two germline ends. The CDR3 runs to 14 residues. The germline V gene has CDR1 MNHNY and CDR2 SVGAGI (reference sequence). CDR3 loop: CASSYRQPAYEQYF. CDR3 nucleotides: TGTGCCAGCAGTTACAGACAGCCTGCCTACGAGCAGTACTTC.

The rearrangement links TRBV9 to TRBJ2-1, with 8 bases fitting TRBD2. The CDR3 consists of 14 residues. V shed 2 bases and J 9 bases; nucleotides not matched to a gene: 7. Germline CDR1 is SGDLS and CDR2 is YYNGEE. The CDR3 nucleotides read TGTGCCAGCAGCGTCTCATTCAGCGGGGGTGAGCAGTTCTTC. Translated, it gives CASSVSFSGGEQFF.

The chain combines TRBV5-1 with TRBJ2-2; tentative D call: TRBD2 (6 bases). With 6 bases removed from V and 1 base from J, the gap between germline ends came to 7 bases. The CDR3 has 13 residues. Germline CDR1 and CDR2: SGHRS and YFSETQ. The CDR3 sequence is CASNGGNTGELFF. DNA for the CDR3: TGCGCCAGCAACGGGGGGAACACCGGGGAGCTGTTTTTT. Full variable domain (missing parts from reference TRBV5-1 and TRBJ2-2): KAGVTQTPRYLIKTRGQQVTLSCSPISGHRSVSWYQQTPGQGLQFLFEYFSETQRNKGNFPGRFSGRQFSNSRSEMNVSTLELGDSALYLCASNGGNTGELFFGEGSRLTVL.

The J gene is TRBJ2-3, the V gene TRBV29-1; D is ambiguous. V was trimmed by 4 bases and J by 4 bases, leaving 6 bases between them. The germline V gene encodes CDR1 SQVTM and CDR2 ANQGSEA. The length of the CDR3 is 11 residues. The CDR3: CSVGAPDTQYF. For the CDR3, the DNA is TGCAGCGTTGGGGCACCAGATACGCAGTATTTT.

This clone was observed once. The chain carries TRBV30 and TRBJ2-5; 9 nucleotides line up with TRBD2. The DNA matches TRBJ2-7 better at its end, which makes the J call doubtful. The CDR3 has 13 amino acids. Per the germline V gene, CDR1 is GTSNPN and CDR2 is SVGIG (reference sequence). CDR3 bases: TGTGCCTGGGAGCGGGAGGTTTCCTACGAGCAGTACTTC. Amino acid sequence: CAWEREVSYEQYF.

This clone has a single count. This chain connects TRBV28 to TRBJ1-3; D possibly corresponds to TRBD1 (6 bases). This CDR3 is built from 14 residues. V was clipped by 5 bases and J by 8 bases, with 16 bases between them. Germline-derived CDR1 and CDR2 are MDHEN and SYDVKM. CDR3 amino acids: CASSLTGLGDTIYF. For the CDR3, the DNA is TGTGCCAGCAGTCTAACAGGGTTGGGGGACACCATATATTTT.

V and J are TRBV4-1 and TRBJ1-2, with TRBD1 as a possible D gene (6 bases). The germline V gene encodes CDR1 MGHRA and CDR2 YSYEKL. V was pared by 4 bases and J by 4 bases, with 19 bases between. This CDR3 contains 16 residues. CDR3 sequence: CASSLQGQGALYGYTF. The DNA of the CDR3 is TGCGCCAGCAGCCTTCAGGGGCAGGGTGCCCTCTATGGCTACACCTTC.

J is TRBJ2-7 and V is TRBV19; tentatively, D is TRBD1 or TRBD2 (5 bases each). Germline CDR1 is LNHDA and CDR2 is SQIVND (reference sequence). The CDR3 is made up of 15 amino acids. Trimming removed 4 bases at V and 2 bases at J, with 15 bases between. CDR3 sequence: CASSTPGTETYEQYF. The DNA of the CDR3 is TGTGCCAGTAGTACCCCCGGGACCGAGACCTACGAGCAGTACTTC.